These 17 T cell receptor beta chains originate from one sample sequenced in a study of T-cell memory formation after mild COVID-19. Via MiXCR, TCRdb re-called the 5' RACE reads, giving one row per CDR3 protein. The repertoire has about 320,000 distinct CDR3 sequences, 14% of them found once; the top ten carry roughly a fifth. Sequencing was carried out using PBMCs or a T cell subset sorted from them (not recorded which). These receptors were collected from a man aged 18 to 29 who had mild COVID-19 (a few samples of this study predate the infection). Cell type and time point are not known.

CDR3 amino acids: CASSEYIQYF. In DNA form, the CDR3 reads TGTGCCAGCAGTGAATACATTCAGTACTTC. The chain is built from TRBV2 and TRBJ2-4, with unresolved D. Germline-derived CDR1 and CDR2 are SNHLY and FYNNEI. The CDR3 loop spans 10 amino acids. Deletions cut 2 bases from V and 8 bases from J, with 1 base between. Based on the CDR3 plus reference TRBV2 and TRBJ2-4, the full variable domain is EPEVTQTPSHQVTQMGQEVILRCVPISNHLYFYWYRQILGQKVEFLVSFYNNEISEKSEIFDDQFSVERPDGSNFTLKIRSTKLEDSAMYFCASSEYIQYFGAGTRLSVL.

This clonotype has a handful of counts. The chain uses TRBV5-1 and TRBJ2-1; D is perhaps TRBD1 (6 bases). CDR3 length equals 14 residues. From germline, CDR1 is SGHRS and CDR2 YFSETQ. V gave up 0 bases and J gave up 8 bases, with 12 bases separating them. The CDR3 spells CASSLAGARDEQFF. The DNA for the CDR3 is TGCGCCAGCAGCTTGGCAGGGGCGAGAGATGAGCAGTTCTTC. The full variable domain, in which reference TRBV5-1 and TRBJ2-1 provide the parts outside the CDR3, is KAGVTQTPRYLIKTRGQQVTLSCSPISGHRSVSWYQQTPGQGLQFLFEYFSETQRNKGNFPGRFSGRQFSNSRSEMNVSTLELGDSALYLCASSLAGARDEQFFGPGTRLTVL.

This clonotype was counted only a few times. The chain uses TRBV4-3 and TRBJ2-2; perhaps TRBD2 as D (5 bases). CDR1 and CDR2 (germline): LGHNA, YSLEER. This CDR3 is built from 13 residues. V was pared by 4 bases and J by 13 bases, with 16 bases between. The CDR3 DNA sequence: TGCGCCAGCAGCCCTCAAGCGGACGGTAGGCTGTTTTTT. It translates to CASSPQADGRLFF.

The rearrangement links TRBV5-1 to TRBJ2-1; D uncertain. Trimming shortened V by 4 bases and J by 4 bases, and 12 bases separated the two germline ends. Per the germline V gene, CDR1 is SGHRS and CDR2 is YFSETQ. The CDR3 is made up of 14 amino acids. This CDR3 reads CASSPSGKYNEQFF. CDR3 coding DNA: TGCGCCAGCAGCCCCTCTGGCAAGTACAATGAGCAGTTCTTC.

In its sample, this clonotype was seen a few times. The V call is TRBV12-3 or TRBV12-4, the J call TRBJ1-3, with D hard to call. CDR3 length: 13 residues. V was clipped by 8 bases and J by 2 bases, with 10 bases between them. CDR3 protein: CASWQRAGNTIYF. DNA for the CDR3: TGTGCCAGCTGGCAACGGGCTGGAAACACCATATATTTT.

This clonotype was counted between two and nine times. The chain recombines TRBV11-1 with TRBJ1-2; D is uncertain. The length of the CDR3 is 13 residues. CDR1 and CDR2 (germline): SGHAT, FQDESV (reference sequence). V shed 4 bases and J shed 4 bases, with 10 bases lying between them. DNA of the CDR3: TGTGCCAGCAGCTCCCGGGGAGTCTATGGCTACACCTTC. Its translation is CASSSRGVYGYTF.

The rearrangement links TRBV7-9 to TRBJ1-6, with D uncertain. Trimming took 5 bases from V and 12 from J, leaving 8 bases between them. CDR1 is SEHNR, CDR2 FQNEAQ, per germline (reference sequence). The CDR3 has 11 residues. This CDR3 reads CASSVEGPLHF. CDR3 DNA: TGTGCCAGCAGCGTAGAGGGACCCCTCCACTTT.

In this sample, this clonotype turned up a few times. The chain links TRBV18 to TRBJ1-1; perhaps TRBD1 as D (5 bases). Between the trimmed V and J ends, which lost 3 bases and 1 base, there was a span of 15 bases. CDR1 KGHSH and CDR2 LQKENI come from the germline V gene. The CDR3 extends over 16 amino acids. CDR3 coding DNA: TGTGCCAGCTCACCTCTAACCTCGGGGGGGAACACTGAAGCTTTCTTT. Translating it yields CASSPLTSGGNTEAFF.

This clonotype was observed a handful of times. This chain uses TRBV29-1 with TRBJ2-7; D is uncertain. Germline V gene sequence: CDR1 SQVTM, CDR2 ANQGSEA. This CDR3 region has 15 residues. Trimming took 7 bases from V and 4 from J, leaving 23 bases between them. The DNA for the CDR3 is TGCAGCGCTCGACCGGGCCAACACTCCGGTTACGAGCAGTACTTC. It specifies CSARPGQHSGYEQYF.

The sample holds a few counts of this clonotype. The chain has TRBV7-2 and TRBJ1-2; D not resolved. Trimming took off 2 bases at V and 0 bases at J, with 7 bases between the two ends. There are 14 residues in the CDR3. CDR1 and CDR2 from the germline V gene are SGHTA and FQGNSA. CDR3 in DNA: TGTGCCAGCAGCTTATTCTGGCCTAACTATGGCTACACCTTC. This sequence encodes CASSLFWPNYGYTF.

This clonotype showed up just a few times. The CDR3 reads CASSGSPANEQFF. For the CDR3, the DNA is TGTGCCAGCAGCGGTTCCCCCGCCAATGAGCAGTTCTTC. V gene TRBV9 combines with J gene TRBJ2-1; D gene unclear. CDR1 SGDLS and CDR2 YYNGEE come from the germline V gene. V gave up 3 bases and J gave up 6 bases, with 10 bases separating them. This CDR3 has 13 residues.

This clonotype has more than one count but fewer than ten. The V gene is TRBV12-3 or TRBV12-4, the J gene TRBJ2-5, with D tentatively TRBD2 (5 bases). Trimming shortened V by 6 bases and J by 5 bases, and 13 bases separated the two germline ends. The CDR3 spans 13 residues. CDR3: CASSRRLGETQYF. In DNA form, the CDR3 reads TGTGCCAGCAGCCGGAGGTTGGGGGAGACCCAGTACTTC.

The J gene is TRBJ2-3, the V gene TRBV19; TRBD1 or TRBD2 may be the D gene (5 bases each). Germline V gene lookup returns CDR1 LNHDA and CDR2 SQIVND (reference sequence). The CDR3 is made up of 17 amino acids. V was cut by 3 bases and J by 2 bases, with 18 bases left in between. CDR3 sequence (DNA): TGTGCCAGTAGTATGAGTCAGGGACCTATATCCACAGATACGCAGTATTTT. Its translation is CASSMSQGPISTDTQYF.

This clonotype was seen a handful of times. The rearrangement links TRBV6-5 to TRBJ2-7, with no clear D. Trimming shortened V by 0 bases and J by 6 bases, and 18 bases separated the two germline ends. CDR1 is MNHEY and CDR2 is SVGAGI in the germline V gene. The CDR3 consists of 16 residues. The CDR3 DNA reads as TGTGCCAGCAGTTACTCGAGCCAACCCGTCCTCGCCGAGCAGTACGTC. Encoded protein: CASSYSSQPVLAEQYV.

The V gene is TRBV6-5, the J gene TRBJ2-7; TRBD1 aligns across 8 bases. Germline CDR1 and CDR2: MNHEY and SVGAGI. The CDR3 spans 16 residues. The V gene end was trimmed by 4 bases and the J gene end by 7 bases; junction bases not matched to a gene: 15. The CDR3 sequence is CASSWGRDRPLLEQYF. DNA of the CDR3: TGTGCCAGCAGTTGGGGCCGGGACAGGCCTCTGCTGGAGCAGTACTTC.

This clonotype was counted only a few times. This chain uses TRBV12-3 or TRBV12-4 with TRBJ2-1; TRBD2 is a possible D gene (6 bases). V was pared by 6 bases and J by 4 bases, with 13 bases between. This CDR3 contains 14 residues. The CDR3 loop is CASREGRGYNEQFF. CDR3 nucleotide sequence: TGTGCCAGCAGGGAGGGAAGGGGATACAATGAGCAGTTCTTC.

The table lists this clonotype with a few counts. The V and J genes are TRBV7-6 and TRBJ2-5, with D possibly matching TRBD2 (5 bases). This CDR3 is 13 amino acids long. Deletions cut 8 bases from V and 4 bases from J, with 14 bases between. Germline loops: CDR1 SGHVS, CDR2 FNYEAQ. The CDR3 reads CASALRGGETQYF. CDR3 nucleotides: TGTGCCAGCGCTTTACGGGGTGGAGAGACCCAGTACTTC. The full variable domain, completed using reference TRBV7-6 and TRBJ2-5, is GAGVSQSPRYKVTKRGQDVALRCDPISGHVSLYWYRQALGQGPEFLTYFNYEAQQDKSGLPNDRFSAERPEGSISTLTIQRTEQRDSAMYRCASALRGGETQYFGPGTRLLVL.